These 17 T cell receptor beta chains were sequenced from one sample in a study of blood T cell repertoires in COVID-19. Assay used: immunoSEQ multiplex PCR; TCRdb lists only in-frame clones, some missing. In the table there are about 300,000 clones, 80% to 95% of which are singletons. Sample: PBMCs or T cells enriched from blood (not recorded which). These receptors were collected from a woman in her twenties or thirties who had recovered from COVID-19.

The chain employs TRBV7-9 and TRBJ2-3, with D perhaps TRBD2 (5 bases). Germline CDR1 and CDR2: SEHNR and FQNEAQ (reference sequence). The CDR3 loop spans 15 amino acids. The V end lost 2 bases, the J end lost 2 bases, and 11 bases lay between the germline ends. In DNA, the CDR3 is TGTGCCAGCAGCTTAACTAGTCGGGTCACAGATACGCAGTATTTT. Translated: CASSLTSRVTDTQYF.

The V and J genes are TRBV30 and TRBJ1-4; 8 bases match TRBD1. Germline loops: CDR1 GTSNPN, CDR2 SVGIG (reference sequence). The CDR3 extends over 14 amino acids. The V and J ends lost 2 bases and 5 bases, in that order; junction bases with no gene match: 4. CDR3 amino acids: CAWSRQGANEKLFF. The CDR3 nucleotides are TGTGCCTGGAGTAGGCAGGGGGCCAATGAAAAACTGTTTTTT.

The chain links TRBV7-2 to TRBJ1-3; D not resolved. The germline V and J ends were trimmed by 1 base and 2 bases, with 9 bases remaining between them. The CDR3 is 15 amino acids. Germline V gene data show CDR1 as SGHTA and CDR2 as FQGNSA. The CDR3 is CASSLGAETGNTIYF. The CDR3 DNA reads TGTGCCAGCAGCTTAGGAGCTGAAACTGGAAACACCATATATTTT.

The genes are TRBV3-1 (or the pseudogene TRBV3-2) and TRBJ2-1; 8 bases map to TRBD2. Germline CDR1 reads LGHDT; CDR2 reads YNNKEL (reference sequence). CDR3 size: 16 residues. Trimming at V came to 4 bases and at J to 9 bases, leaving 14 bases not matched to a gene. CDR3 sequence (DNA): TGTGCCAGCAGCCGAGGCCCCCCGGGACTAGTTCTTGAGCAGTTCTTC. Its translation is CASSRGPPGLVLEQFF.

The V call is TRBV27, the J call TRBJ2-1; D perhaps matches TRBD2 (5 bases). Per germline, CDR1 MNHEY and CDR2 SMNVEV (reference sequence). V was clipped by 5 bases and J by 6 bases, with 14 bases between them. CDR3 length: 14 amino acids. The CDR3 sequence is CASSTPTRINEQFF. For the CDR3, the DNA is TGTGCCAGCAGTACGCCAACTAGAATCAATGAGCAGTTCTTC.

The chain links TRBV7-2 to TRBJ1-6, with 7 bases that match TRBD1. V lost 5 bases, J lost 6 bases, and 10 bases stayed unmatched. The CDR3 loop spans 16 amino acids. Germline V gives CDR1 SGHTA, CDR2 FQGNSA. The CDR3 protein is CASSPMTGPLNSPLHF. The DNA for the CDR3 is TGTGCCAGCAGCCCAATGACAGGGCCTCTTAATTCACCCCTCCACTTT.

V gene TRBV9 combines with J gene TRBJ2-5; 7 nucleotides align to TRBD2. This CDR3 comprises 16 residues. Per germline, CDR1 SGDLS and CDR2 YYNGEE. V shed 1 base, J shed 1 base, and the junction held 7 bases outside the gene matches. DNA for the CDR3: TGTGCCAGCAGCGTAAGATCTAGCGGTACCCAAGAGACCCAGTACTTC. This codes for CASSVRSSGTQETQYF.

The chain links TRBV9 to TRBJ2-2; no definite D call. The V and J ends lost 1 base and 0 bases respectively, with 4 bases between them. Germline CDR1 reads SGDLS; CDR2 reads YYNGEE. The CDR3 sequence is 14 residues long. The CDR3: CASSVLANTGELFF. For the CDR3, the DNA is TGTGCCAGCAGCGTATTAGCGAACACCGGGGAGCTGTTTTTT.

For the CDR3, the DNA is TGTGCCAGCAACCTCAATACAGGGGCCACTGAAGCTTTCTTT. Translated: CASNLNTGATEAFF. The chain links TRBV14 to TRBJ1-1; 7 nucleotides align to TRBD1. Germline CDR1 SGHDN, CDR2 FVKESK. V gave up 7 bases and J gave up 4 bases; unmatched junction bases: 9. This CDR3 is 14 amino acids long.

This rearrangement joins TRBV5-4 to TRBJ2-2; a possible D gene is TRBD2 (5 bases). V was clipped by 2 bases and J by 5 bases, with 16 bases between them. There are 16 residues in the CDR3. Germline lookup yields CDR1 SGHNT and CDR2 YYREEE (reference sequence). The CDR3 bases are TGTGCCAGCAGCTTCCCGCGTGGGAGCCTAACCGGGGAGCTGTTTTTT. Translation gives CASSFPRGSLTGELFF.

This clone was detected only once. J is TRBJ2-3 and V is TRBV5-1, with D maybe TRBD2 (6 bases). The germline V gene has CDR1 SGHRS and CDR2 YFSETQ. CDR3 length: 18 residues. Trimming cost V 0 bases and J 0 bases, with 17 bases left between them. In nucleotides, the CDR3 is TGCGCCAGCAGCTTGGACCTCCAGCGGGCTACTAGCACAGATACGCAGTATTTT. This sequence encodes CASSLDLQRATSTDTQYF.

This chain links TRBV19 with TRBJ2-4, with a weak D call TRBD2 (7 bases). The V end lost 1 base, the J end lost 1 base, and 14 bases lay between the germline ends. The V gene's germline CDR1 is LNHDA and CDR2 SQIVND (reference sequence). The CDR3 is 17 residues long. CDR3: CASSIVGGRYAKNIQYF. CDR3 DNA: TGTGCCAGTAGTATAGTGGGGGGGCGGTACGCCAAAAACATTCAGTACTTC.

The genes are TRBV4-2 and TRBJ2-5; perhaps TRBD1 as D (6 bases). This CDR3 comprises 16 residues. V lost 1 base, J lost 0 bases, and 12 bases lay in between. Germline V gene data show CDR1 as LGHNA and CDR2 as YNFKEQ. CDR3: CASSQGPGTYQETQYF. Written as DNA, the CDR3 is TGTGCCAGCAGCCAAGGCCCCGGGACATACCAAGAGACCCAGTACTTC.

The CDR3 nucleotides read TGCGCCAGCAGTGAACTGGCGGAGGGCGAGCAGTACTTC. Its protein product is CASSELAEGEQYF. V gene TRBV10-1 combines with J gene TRBJ2-7; D is perhaps TRBD2 (6 bases). V gave up 3 bases and J gave up 6 bases, with 12 bases separating them. The germline gives CDR1 WNHNN, CDR2 SYGVQD (reference sequence). The CDR3 extends over 13 amino acids.

This chain joins TRBV28 and TRBJ1-1; D unresolved. CDR1 MDHEN and CDR2 SYDVKM come from the germline V gene. The germline V and J ends were trimmed by 5 bases and 2 bases, with 6 bases remaining between them. The CDR3 totals 12 residues. The CDR3 DNA reads TGTGCCAGCAGTCCCACAAACACTGAAGCTTTCTTT. This translates into CASSPTNTEAFF. Variable domain in full (rest from reference TRBV28 and TRBJ1-1): DVKVTQSSRYLVKRTGEKVFLECVQDMDHENMFWYRQDPGLGLRLIYFSYDVKMKEKGDIPEGYSVSREKKERFSLILESASTNQTSMYLCASSPTNTEAFFGQGTRLTVV.

This chain connects TRBV7-9 to TRBJ2-1; 8 bases match TRBD1. The CDR3 has 16 residues. Germline V CDR1 and CDR2: SEHNR, FQNEAQ (reference sequence). V gave up 5 bases and J gave up 5 bases; unmatched junction bases: 11. The CDR3 sequence is CASSRGQARGNNEQFF. Here the CDR3 DNA reads TGTGCCAGCAGCCGGGGACAGGCGCGGGGAAACAATGAGCAGTTCTTC.

The rearrangement links TRBV5-1 to TRBJ2-3; D is undetermined. The CDR3 sequence is 14 residues long. The germline CDR1 and CDR2 sequences are SGHRS and YFSETQ. V was clipped by 4 bases and J by 0 bases, with 9 bases between them. The CDR3 nucleotides read TGCGCCAGCAGCACGGCACAGAGCACAGATACGCAGTATTTT. This sequence encodes CASSTAQSTDTQYF.